This T cell receptor beta chain was profiled in a study of human T cells and chemical hapten exposure. Broader study findings: The donors suffered from alopecia, so their immune response may not match that of healthy people.

The time point denotes: pre-sensitization, week 0. Sample treatment: therapeutic diphenylcyclopropenone sensitization with weekly scalp DPC. The CDR3 totals 16 residues. V lost 0 bases, J lost 2 bases, and 14 bases lay in between. The germline V gene has CDR1 KGHSY and CDR2 FQNENV. In this sample, this clonotype turned up a few times. Its antigen remains unknown. As handled by the study authors: TCRs per sample had a median of around 96,000 and ranged from roughly 23,224 to 700,000. MiXCR, run by TCRdb on the RACE reads, gives a single entry per CDR3 protein. None of the V and J calls come from the authors' own analysis; TCRdb made them. The table shows more than 250,000 distinct CDR3 sequences, with 7.5% to 9% occurring only once.

The sequenced sample was whole blood, obtained in connection with sensitization to the hapten diphenylcyclopropenone (DPC). The clonotype comes from a man aged 18 to 29 with alopecia areata. Some clones in this sample may be carry-over from other donors' samples. This chain links TRBV16 with TRBJ2-7; D not resolved. CDR3 amino acids: CASSQSVGVVTYEQYF. CDR3 coding DNA: TGTGCCAGCAGCCAATCGGTTGGGGTGGTCACCTACGAGCAGTACTTC. The whole variable domain, filled in from reference TRBV16 and TRBJ2-7, reads GEEVAQTPKHLVRGEGQKAKLYCAPIKGHSYVFWYQQVLKNEFKFLISFQNENVFDETGMPKERFSAKCLPNSPCSLEIQATKLEDSAVYFCASSQSVGVVTYEQYFGPGTRLTVT.